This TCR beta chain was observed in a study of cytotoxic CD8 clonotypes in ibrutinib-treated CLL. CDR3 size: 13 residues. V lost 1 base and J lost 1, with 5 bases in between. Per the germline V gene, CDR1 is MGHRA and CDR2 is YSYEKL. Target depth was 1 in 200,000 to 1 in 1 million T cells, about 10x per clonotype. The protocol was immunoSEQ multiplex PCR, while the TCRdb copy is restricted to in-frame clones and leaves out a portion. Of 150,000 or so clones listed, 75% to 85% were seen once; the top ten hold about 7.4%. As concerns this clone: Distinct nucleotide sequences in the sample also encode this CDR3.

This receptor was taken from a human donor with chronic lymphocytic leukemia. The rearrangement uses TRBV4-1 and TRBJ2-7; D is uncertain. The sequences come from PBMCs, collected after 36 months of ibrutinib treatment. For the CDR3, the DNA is TGCGCCAGCAGCCAAGGGCGGTCCTACGAGCAGTACTTC. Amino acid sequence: CASSQGRSYEQYF.